This entry concerns a single T cell receptor (beta chain). Self-reported history from a screening survey and questionnaire set each donor's cohort. Symptom resolution, clearance, or two negative PCRs marked the recovered donors of Cohort 3. This record comes from a study of blood T cell repertoires in COVID-19. Across the study: Samples representing acute and convalescent COVID-19 were sourced from the United States, Italy and Spain.

Original analysis: Amplification of reference gene primers was used by the study to estimate nucleated cell counts. TCRdb keeps only in-frame clones here, not all; method: immunoSEQ multiplex PCR. For V, J and clone size, that table is used; D and trimming come from the DNA. The repertoire holds 250,000 or so clones, with around nine tenths as singletons. V shed 0 bases and J shed 1 base, with 12 bases lying between them. The germline CDR1 and CDR2 sequences are LNHNV and YYDKDF (reference sequence). The CDR3 is 17 amino acids. J is TRBJ2-2 and V is TRBV15, with D unclear. Input material: PBMCs or T cells enriched from blood (not recorded which). The TCR originated in a woman younger than 30 who had recovered from COVID-19. The CDR3 sequence is CATSRDLAGWNTGELFF. The DNA for the CDR3 is TGTGCCACCAGCAGAGATCTGGCAGGCTGGAACACCGGGGAGCTGTTTTTT.